This is a list of T cell receptor beta chains from one sample in a study of early T cells in non-severe SARS-CoV-2 infection. TCRdb reprocessed the 5' RACE reads via MiXCR and lists one record per CDR3 protein. The sample contains about 84,000 distinct CDR3 sequences, roughly 12% of which appear only once. The sequenced material came from whole blood. These receptors were obtained from an adult who was a healthcare worker with PCR-confirmed SARS-CoV-2 infection or an uninfected control (not recorded which). Each CDR3 is given with its conserved first and last residue. Fields, in order: V gene, J gene, clone size, D gene, CDR3 DNA, CDR3 protein. D genes are given only for firm matches. The size of a clone is reported for some rows only, either as once, few or many, or as a class for expanded clones.

V: TRBV7-6
J: TRBJ2-2
size: .
D: .
DNA: TGTGCCAGCAGCCACTTAGGAAAACCCGGGGAGCTGTTTTTT
CDR3: CASSHLGKPGELFF

V: TRBV6-1
J: TRBJ2-3
size: few
D: TRBD2
DNA: TGTGCCAGCAGTAAGCGGGAGGTCGCAGATACGCAGTATTTT
CDR3: CASSKREVADTQYF

V: TRBV5-1
J: TRBJ1-3
size: many
D: TRBD1
DNA: TGCGCCAGCAGCTTTGACACAGGGGCATCTGGAAACACCATATATTTT
CDR3: CASSFDTGASGNTIYF

V: TRBV20-1
J: TRBJ2-1
size: .
D: .
DNA: TGCAGTGCTGACTCCCCATTAAGCAGGACCTACAATGAGCAGTTCTTC
CDR3: CSADSPLSRTYNEQFF

V: TRBV24-1
J: TRBJ1-2
size: .
D: TRBD1
DNA: TGTGCCACCAGCAGACAGGGCTTGAACTATGGCTACACCTTC
CDR3: CATSRQGLNYGYTF

V: TRBV11-2
J: TRBJ1-2
size: many
D: .
DNA: TGTGCCAGCAGTGCCATGCGAAACAGCTATGGCTACACCTTC
CDR3: CASSAMRNSYGYTF

V: TRBV10-3
J: TRBJ2-1
size: many
D: TRBD1
DNA: TGTGCCATCAGGGGGGACAGGGAGCGAAAGAATGAGCAGTTCTTC
CDR3: CAIRGDRERKNEQFF

V: TRBV19
J: TRBJ1-5
size: few
D: .
DNA: TGTGCCAGTAGTATGGGGGAGTTCATTCAGCCCCAGCATTTT
CDR3: CASSMGEFIQPQHF

V: TRBV27
J: TRBJ1-3
size: .
D: .
DNA: TGTGCCAGCAGTTTTCGACAGTCTGGAAACACCATATATTTT
CDR3: CASSFRQSGNTIYF

V: TRBV6-4
J: TRBJ1-1
size: few
D: .
DNA: TGTGCCAGCAGCGAGACAGTGAACACTGAAGCTTTCTTT
CDR3: CASSETVNTEAFF